These T cell receptor beta chains were read from a single sample in a study of cytomegalovirus exposure and HLA in healthy donors. Libraries were prepared by immunoSEQ multiplex PCR; TCRdb keeps only in-frame clonotypes and omits some of them. The profile covers about 210,000 clones, with 82% appearing a single time and roughly 6% taken by the ten largest. Sequenced: PBMCs. These receptors all stem from a man aged 40-55 years in good health and CMV-seropositive. CDR3s include the opening cysteine and the closing phenylalanine or tryptophan. Each record gives: D gene, clone size, V gene, J gene, CDR3 protein, CDR3 DNA. D genes are given only for firm matches. Rows give clone size only sometimes, using once, few, many, or a class for an expanded clone.

>.|few|TRBV13|TRBJ1-4
CASSPPAEDEKLFF
TGTGCCAGCAGCCCGCCGGCCGAGGATGAAAAACTGTTTTTT
>.|few|TRBV6-1|TRBJ1-2
CASSWDITGYGYTF
TGTGCCAGCAGTTGGGACATTACTGGCTATGGCTACACCTTC
>TRBD2|.|TRBV5-1|TRBJ2-5
CASSLTSREEETQYF
TGCGCCAGCAGCTTAACGTCGCGGGAGGAAGAGACCCAGTACTTC
>.|.|TRBV5-6|TRBJ1-1
CASSPWTVRDSEAFF
TGTGCCAGCAGCCCGTGGACAGTAAGGGATAGCGAAGCTTTCTTT
>.|once|TRBV14|TRBJ1-1
CASSQAGYTEAFF
TGTGCCAGCAGCCAAGCAGGGTACACTGAAGCTTTCTTT
>.|.|TRBV4-1|TRBJ1-1
CASSQGRTAEAFF
TGCGCCAGCAGCCAAGGCCGGACAGCTGAAGCTTTCTTT
>.|.|TRBV27|TRBJ2-2
CASSLHTNTGELFF
TGTGCCAGCAGCCTTCACACCAACACCGGGGAGCTGTTTTTT
>TRBD1|.|TRBV5-1|TRBJ1-1
CASSFGDRVTEAFF
TGCGCCAGCAGCTTCGGTGACAGGGTTACTGAAGCTTTCTTT
>.|.|TRBV6-1|TRBJ2-6
CASSERQVDSSGANVLTF
TGTGCCAGCAGTGAAAGGCAGGTGGATAGCTCTGGGGCCAACGTCCTGACTTTC
>TRBD1|.|TRBV27|TRBJ2-1
CASTERDRGRSEQFF
TGTGCCAGCACCGAAAGGGACAGGGGGCGATCTGAGCAGTTCTTC
>.|.|TRBV7-8|TRBJ1-4
CASSFRGPNEKLFF
TGTGCCAGCAGCTTCAGGGGTCCTAATGAAAAACTGTTTTTT
>TRBD2|.|TRBV7-8|TRBJ2-7
CASSLRLAQGGWYF
TGTGCCAGCAGCTTAAGACTAGCCCAGGGAGGGTGGTACTTC
>.|.|TRBV12-5|TRBJ1-4
CASGWNPRDPGGKLFF
TGTGCTAGTGGTTGGAACCCCCGGGACCCTGGGGGGAAACTGTTTTTT
>.|.|TRBV4-1|TRBJ1-1
CASSLSGDTEAFF
TGCGCCAGCAGCCTGAGCGGGGATACTGAAGCTTTCTTT
>TRBD1|.|TRBV11-2|TRBJ1-2
CASSTGQAYGYTF
TGTGCCAGCAGCACGGGACAGGCCTATGGCTACACCTTC
>.|.|TRBV4-1|TRBJ1-3
CASSQGDTGNTIYF
TGCGCCAGCAGCCAAGGCGACACAGGAAACACCATATATTTT
>.|.|TRBV19|TRBJ1-5
CASSPRDRQPQHF
TGTGCCAGTAGCCCGAGGGATCGCCAGCCCCAGCATTTT
>TRBD2|once|TRBV10-2|TRBJ2-3
CASSPSSGRVDTQYF
TGCGCCAGCAGCCCGAGTAGCGGGAGGGTTGATACGCAGTATTTT
>.|few|TRBV6-5|TRBJ2-7
CASSYGGIYEQYF
TGTGCCAGCAGTTACGGGGGGATCTACGAGCAGTACTTC
>.|.|TRBV9|TRBJ2-1
CASSVPNNEQFF
TGTGCCAGCAGCGTTCCCAACAATGAGCAGTTCTTC
>.|.|TRBV10-3|TRBJ1-1
CAISEPGMPGDPNTEAFF
TGTGCCATCAGTGAGCCCGGGATGCCAGGGGATCCGAACACTGAAGCTTTCTTT
>.|.|TRBV6-1|TRBJ1-4
CASSVGVGNEKLFF
TGTGCCAGCAGTGTAGGAGTCGGCAATGAAAAACTGTTTTTT
>.|.|TRBV19|TRBJ2-1
CASSWTLASGNEQFF
TGTGCCAGTAGCTGGACTTTAGCCTCGGGTAATGAGCAGTTCTTC
>TRBD2|.|TRBV5-6|TRBJ2-3
CASSLGLAGPDTQYF
TGTGCCAGCAGCTTGGGACTAGCGGGCCCAGATACGCAGTATTTT
>.|.|TRBV7-3|TRBJ1-1
CASSLTRNTEAFF
TGTGCCAGCAGCTTAACTAGAAACACTGAAGCTTTCTTT
>TRBD2|.|TRBV6-5|TRBJ2-7
CASSYSGTSFEQYF
TGTGCCAGCAGTTACTCCGGGACTAGCTTCGAGCAGTACTTC
>TRBD2|.|TRBV9|TRBJ2-6
CASRTGLAGSGANVLTF
TGTGCCAGCAGAACTGGACTAGCGGGGTCTGGGGCCAACGTCCTGACTTTC
>.|few|TRBV10-3|TRBJ2-7
CAISGTVYEQYF
TGTGCCATCAGTGGGACAGTGTACGAGCAGTACTTC
>TRBD1|.|TRBV9|TRBJ2-2
CASSVERQGANTGELFF
TGTGCCAGCAGCGTAGAGAGACAGGGGGCTAACACCGGGGAGCTGTTTTTT
>.|once|TRBV18|TRBJ2-5
CASSPTRGQYQETQYF
TGTGCCAGCTCACCGACCAGGGGCCAGTACCAAGAGACCCAGTACTTC
>.|.|TRBV7-8|TRBJ2-3
CASSFSPGAFTDTQYF
TGTGCCAGCAGCTTTTCGCCGGGAGCGTTCACAGATACGCAGTATTTT
>.|.|TRBV18|TRBJ1-1
CASSPLEVDFGTEAFF
TGTGCCAGCTCACCACTCGAAGTAGATTTTGGCACTGAAGCTTTCTTT
>.|.|TRBV5-1|TRBJ2-2
CASEAAGELFF
TGCGCCAGCGAGGCAGCCGGGGAGCTGTTTTTT
>TRBD1|.|TRBV9|TRBJ2-7
CASSVGSGQGAAYEQYF
TGTGCCAGCAGCGTAGGGAGCGGACAGGGGGCAGCCTACGAGCAGTACTTC
>TRBD1|.|TRBV11-3|TRBJ2-1
CASSGGQGQYNEQFF
TGTGCCAGCAGCGGGGGACAGGGTCAGTACAATGAGCAGTTCTTC
>TRBD1|.|TRBV5-8|TRBJ1-2
CASVGDRVSDGYTF
TGTGCCAGCGTGGGGGACAGGGTGTCCGATGGCTACACCTTC
>TRBD2|few|TRBV30|TRBJ2-3
CAWVSGRADTQYF
TGTGCCTGGGTTAGCGGGAGGGCCGATACGCAGTATTTT
>.|once|TRBV7-9|TRBJ1-3
CASSTTDGNTIYF
TGTGCCAGCAGTACGACAGACGGAAACACCATATATTTT
>.|.|TRBV9|TRBJ2-1
CASSPLNNEQFF
TGTGCCAGCAGCCCCCTTAACAATGAGCAGTTCTTC
>TRBD2|once|TRBV11-3|TRBJ2-2
CASSPRGLAGTNTGELFF
TGTGCCAGCAGTCCCCGAGGACTAGCGGGAACGAACACCGGGGAGCTGTTTTTT
>.|once|TRBV11-2|TRBJ2-1
CASSTQGDEQFF
TGTGCCAGCAGCACACAAGGGGATGAGCAGTTCTTC
>TRBD2|few|TRBV6-4|TRBJ2-1
CASSDWAGADNEQFF
TGTGCCAGCAGTGACTGGGCGGGAGCGGACAATGAGCAGTTCTTC
>TRBD1|.|TRBV5-1|TRBJ1-2
CASSWNPGQVDNYGYTF
TGCGCCAGCAGCTGGAACCCTGGACAGGTTGATAACTATGGCTACACCTTC
>TRBD2|.|TRBV20-1|TRBJ2-5
CSARLAGEQYF
TGCAGTGCTAGACTAGCGGGAGAGCAGTACTTC
>TRBD1|few|TRBV6-6|TRBJ1-1
CASSYSKGANTEAFF
TGTGCCAGCAGTTACTCGAAGGGGGCGAACACTGAAGCTTTCTTT
>.|.|TRBV5-1|TRBJ1-1
CASSLQQGNTEAFF
TGCGCCAGCAGCTTACAACAGGGGAACACTGAAGCTTTCTTT
>.|.|TRBV6-1|TRBJ1-1
CASSEGQFEAFF
TGTGCCAGCAGTGAAGGACAGTTTGAAGCTTTCTTT
>TRBD2|.|TRBV5-1|TRBJ2-1
CASSLAEAGGSYNEQFF
TGCGCCAGCAGCTTGGCCGAAGCGGGAGGGTCCTACAATGAGCAGTTCTTC
>.|few|TRBV6-1|TRBJ1-5
CASSDPPGAREPQHF
TGTGCCAGCAGTGACCCTCCAGGGGCCCGGGAGCCCCAGCATTTT
>.|.|TRBV27|TRBJ1-5
CASSLGGIQPQHF
TGTGCCAGCAGTTTAGGGGGGATTCAGCCCCAGCATTTT
>.|few|TRBV28|TRBJ1-1
CASTFSRQVGEAFF
TGTGCCAGCACCTTTTCACGACAGGTGGGTGAAGCTTTCTTT
>TRBD1|once|TRBV4-1|TRBJ2-5
CASSQEDRPQETQYF
TGCGCCAGCAGCCAAGAGGACAGGCCGCAAGAGACCCAGTACTTC